These 18 T cell receptor beta chains share one sample of origin, sequenced in a study of response to subunit inactivated influenza vaccine. Via MiXCR, TCRdb re-called the RT-PCR reads, giving one row per CDR3 protein. The sample has roughly 710,000 distinct CDR3 sequences, approximately 14% seen once. The sample in question was PBMCs from blood, obtained around two weeks before vaccination. These receptors came from a man aged 45-60 years who received an inactivated influenza vaccine.

This clonotype came up many times. This chain links TRBV29-1 with TRBJ2-7; D is perhaps TRBD2 (5 bases). The germline V and J ends were trimmed by 1 base and 3 bases, with 10 bases remaining between them. Looked up from germline, CDR1 is SQVTM and CDR2 is ANQGSEA. The CDR3 contains 13 residues. Written as DNA, the CDR3 is TGCAGCGTTGAAGTGCCTACTAGCTACGAGCAGTACTTC. Its protein product is CSVEVPTSYEQYF.

In its sample, this clonotype was seen a few times. The chain couples TRBV7-2 to TRBJ2-4; unclear D gene. This CDR3 is built from 12 residues. V was cut by 1 base and J by 15 bases, with 13 bases left in between. The V gene's germline CDR1 is SGHTA and CDR2 FQGNSA. CDR3 sequence (DNA): TGTGCCAGCAGCTTAGACGTGGGCTCGGCGTACTTC. It encodes CASSLDVGSAYF.

The chain carries TRBV25-1 and TRBJ2-3; no clear D. CDR1 is MGHDK, CDR2 SYGVNS, per germline. Trimming pared 9 bases from V and 5 bases from J, leaving 9 bases between. The CDR3 consists of 11 residues. CDR3 residues: CASYARDTQYF. The CDR3 DNA follows: TGTGCCAGTTACGCAAGAGATACGCAGTATTTT.

The chain carries TRBV20-1 and TRBJ2-7; 7 nucleotides align to TRBD2. Germline V CDR1 and CDR2: DFQATT, SNEGSKA (reference sequence). The CDR3 contains 14 residues. The V gene end was trimmed by 5 bases and the J gene end by 2 bases; junction bases not matched to a gene: 9. CDR3: CSARGPGGAYEQYF. The CDR3 DNA reads as TGCAGTGCTCGAGGGCCGGGAGGAGCCTACGAGCAGTACTTC.

This clonotype was seen only a few times. V gene TRBV9 combines with J gene TRBJ2-3; D is perhaps TRBD1 (6 bases). The CDR3 contains 17 residues. The V gene lost 1 base and the J gene lost 2 bases, with 17 bases spanning the gap. From germline, CDR1 is SGDLS and CDR2 YYNGEE. CDR3 coding DNA: TGTGCCAGCAGCGTAAGGGACACAGCTACCATCACAGATACGCAGTATTTT. Translated: CASSVRDTATITDTQYF.

This clonotype showed up just a few times. The rearrangement links TRBV6-2 or TRBV6-3 to TRBJ2-3, with 8 positions matching TRBD2. Germline lookup yields CDR1 MNHEY and CDR2 SVGEGT. The ends lost 2 bases at V and 0 bases at J; junction bases unmatched: 10. This CDR3 has 18 residues. The CDR3 is CASSYPRSGGGSTDTQYF. CDR3 coding DNA: TGTGCCAGCAGTTACCCGAGGTCTGGCGGGGGGAGCACAGATACGCAGTATTTT.

This clonotype was seen ten or more times. This chain joins TRBV20-1 and TRBJ2-2; 11 bases agree with TRBD1. V shed 3 bases, J shed 4 bases, and the junction held 4 bases outside the gene matches. CDR3 length: 15 residues. CDR1 is DFQATT and CDR2 is SNEGSKA in the germline V gene (reference sequence). The chain's CDR3 is CSASFGTGGTGELFF. Written as DNA, the CDR3 is TGCAGTGCTAGTTTCGGGACAGGGGGCACCGGGGAGCTGTTTTTT.

This clonotype was recorded a few times. The genes are TRBV20-1 and TRBJ2-2; D gene ambiguous. V gave up 0 bases and J gave up 0 bases, with 11 bases separating them. Germline assignment: CDR1 DFQATT and CDR2 SNEGSKA (reference sequence). The CDR3 is 16 residues long. CDR3 region: CSARDFRIANTGELFF. The CDR3 DNA reads TGCAGTGCTAGAGATTTTCGTATCGCGAACACCGGGGAGCTGTTTTTT.

This clonotype was observed at least ten times. This chain connects TRBV7-3 to TRBJ2-3, with 7 bases matching TRBD1. CDR1 and CDR2 from the germline V gene are SGHTA and FQGTGA. After removal of 5 bases from V and 2 bases from J, the junction contained 7 bases not matched to a gene. This CDR3 has 15 amino acids. CDR3 in amino acids: CASSQQGIYTDTQYF. DNA of the CDR3: TGTGCCAGCAGCCAACAGGGGATCTACACAGATACGCAGTATTTT.

V and J are TRBV6-5 and TRBJ2-2; D may correspond to TRBD1 or TRBD2 (6 bases each). Germline values: CDR1 MNHEY, CDR2 SVGAGI. The CDR3 totals 18 residues. Trimming left V 4 bases short and J 3 bases short, with 21 bases between. CDR3 nucleotide sequence: TGTGCCAGCAGTTCACAAGGGGCCCGGGGGCATCACACCGGGGAGCTGTTTTTT. Amino acids: CASSSQGARGHHTGELFF.

This clonotype showed up many times. This sequence joins TRBV10-3 and TRBJ2-1; 10 nucleotides align to TRBD2. V shed 10 bases, J shed 4 bases, and the junction held 7 bases outside the gene matches. Germline V gives CDR1 ENHRY, CDR2 SYGVKD. The CDR3 has 14 residues. CDR3 protein: CATQVAGGYNEQFF. CDR3 in DNA: TGTGCCACCCAGGTAGCGGGGGGTTACAATGAGCAGTTCTTC.

The chain carries TRBV7-6 and TRBJ1-5; the match to TRBD1 covers 7 bases. V lost 5 bases to trimming and J lost 2 bases; unmatched junction nucleotides: 6. CDR1 SGHVS and CDR2 FNYEAQ come from the germline V gene. The CDR3 is 15 amino acids. CDR3 residues: CASSETGLGNQPQHF. CDR3 in DNA: TGTGCCAGCAGCGAGACAGGGTTAGGCAATCAGCCCCAGCATTTT.

Ten or more counts support this clonotype. The CDR3 loop reads CASSRNRDSPLHF. CDR3 DNA sequence: TGCGCCAGCAGCCGGAACAGGGATTCACCCCTCCACTTT. The rearrangement uses TRBV5-1 and TRBJ1-6, with D maybe TRBD1 (6 bases). The V end was cut by 4 bases, the J end by 8 bases, with 10 bases between. The CDR3 runs 13 residues. The germline V gene encodes CDR1 SGHRS and CDR2 YFSETQ.

The chain joins TRBV6-2 or TRBV6-3 to TRBJ2-1; 13 bases map to TRBD2. Germline CDR1 and CDR2: MNHEY and SVGEGT. The CDR3 totals 18 residues. Trimming removed 3 bases from V and 0 bases from J; junction bases left unmatched: 5. The chain's CDR3 is CASSYTSGGGISYNEQFF. The CDR3 DNA sequence: TGTGCCAGCAGTTATACTAGCGGGGGGGGAATCTCCTACAATGAGCAGTTCTTC.

In this sample, this clonotype turned up a few times. V usage is TRBV20-1 and J usage is TRBJ2-7; D unclear. The germline gives CDR1 DFQATT, CDR2 SNEGSKA (reference sequence). V was shortened by 5 bases and J by 0 bases, with 17 bases between the two germline ends. This CDR3 has 15 residues. The CDR3: CSARSRARRSYEQYF. Here the CDR3 DNA reads TGCAGTGCTCGTTCCCGGGCGCGACGCTCCTACGAGCAGTACTTC.

This clonotype has ten or more counts. The chain has TRBV12-3 or TRBV12-4 and TRBJ2-1, with 10 bases matching TRBD2. V gave up 6 bases and J gave up 0 bases; unmatched junction bases: 5. This CDR3 is built from 16 residues. The CDR3 DNA follows: TGTGCCAGCAGAGGACTAGCGGCAGACTCCTACAATGAGCAGTTCTTC. Encoded protein: CASRGLAADSYNEQFF.

The chain is built from TRBV4-3 and TRBJ2-6, with unresolved D. Germline V gene lookup returns CDR1 LGHNA and CDR2 YSLEER. Trimming pared 0 bases from V and 11 bases from J, leaving 5 bases between. The CDR3 spans 12 residues. As DNA, the CDR3 is TGCGCCAGCAGCCAAGATTGGCACGTCCTGACTTTC. Protein product: CASSQDWHVLTF.

V is TRBV12-3 or TRBV12-4 and J is TRBJ1-1, with 8 bases fitting TRBD1. The V gene end was trimmed by 4 bases and the J gene end by 5 bases; junction bases not matched to a gene: 6. The CDR3 is 14 residues long. The CDR3 loop is CASSSWTGKTEAFF. The CDR3 coding sequence is TGTGCCAGCAGTTCCTGGACAGGGAAGACTGAAGCTTTCTTT.